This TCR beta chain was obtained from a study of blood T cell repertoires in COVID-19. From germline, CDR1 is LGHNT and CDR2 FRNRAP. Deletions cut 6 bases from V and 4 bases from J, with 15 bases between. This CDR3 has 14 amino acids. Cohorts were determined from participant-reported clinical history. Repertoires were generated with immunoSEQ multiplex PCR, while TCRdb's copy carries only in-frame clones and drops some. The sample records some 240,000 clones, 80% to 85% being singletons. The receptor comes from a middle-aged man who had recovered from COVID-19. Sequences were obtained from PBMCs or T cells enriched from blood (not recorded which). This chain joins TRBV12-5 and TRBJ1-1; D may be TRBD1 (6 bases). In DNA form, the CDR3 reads TGTGCTAGTGGAGAGGACAGTTCTCTCACTGAAGCTTTCTTT. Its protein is CASGEDSSLTEAFF.